Following are 20 T cell receptor beta chains from one sample sequenced in a study of shared T cell receptors in the human thymus. Clones were sequenced by immunoSEQ multiplex PCR, and TCRdb holds only the in-frame ones, with some missing. The sample has approximately 660,000 clones; roughly 90% are singletons. These data were also filed under a second study, of human thymus T cells.

Sequenced input: thymocytes. These receptors originate from a boy in the first two years of life with a congenital heart defect.

V gene TRBV2 combines with J gene TRBJ2-1, with TRBD2 matching 12 bases. V lost 2 bases, J lost 0 bases, and 5 bases stayed unmatched. The CDR3 covers 18 residues. Germline CDR1 SNHLY, CDR2 FYNNEI. CDR3 nucleotides: TGTGCCAGCAGTGAATTTGTGACTAGCGGGAGCTCCTACAATGAGCAGTTCTTC. Encoded protein: CASSEFVTSGSSYNEQFF.

The chain joins TRBV5-1 to TRBJ2-7, with D possibly TRBD2 on 6 matching bases. CDR1 and CDR2 from the germline V gene are SGHRS and YFSETQ. This CDR3 spans 15 amino acids. V was cut by 0 bases and J by 0 bases, with 10 bases left in between. In DNA form, the CDR3 reads TGCGCCAGCAGCTTGGGGTGGGGAGGCTCCTACGAGCAGTACTTC. It is translated as CASSLGWGGSYEQYF.

This clone was counted only a few times. The rearrangement links TRBV7-2 to TRBJ1-1, with TRBD1 matching over 7 bases. There are 14 residues in the CDR3. V was clipped by 1 base and J by 7 bases; unmatched bases: 6. Per the germline V gene, CDR1 is SGHTA and CDR2 is FQGNSA. The CDR3 sequence: CASSLEQGSCEAFF. The CDR3 DNA follows: TGTGCCAGCAGCTTAGAACAGGGGAGTTGTGAAGCTTTCTTT.

The chain has TRBV4-1 and TRBJ2-2; tentative D call: TRBD2 (6 bases). The CDR3 extends over 15 amino acids. Germline lookup yields CDR1 MGHRA and CDR2 YSYEKL. Trimming cost V 4 bases and J 0 bases, with 9 bases left between them. In DNA form, the CDR3 reads TGCGCCAGCAGCCCGGGACTCTCGAACACCGGGGAGCTGTTTTTT. This codes for CASSPGLSNTGELFF.

The chain is built from TRBV19 and TRBJ2-1, with 7 bases identical to TRBD2. J lost 7 bases, V lost 4 bases, and 13 bases had no gene match. Germline lookup yields CDR1 LNHDA and CDR2 SQIVND (reference sequence). CDR3 length: 16 residues. The CDR3: CASSTPNSREANEQFF. The CDR3 nucleotides are TGTGCCAGTAGTACCCCCAATAGCCGGGAGGCGAATGAGCAGTTCTTC. Complete variable domain (other parts from reference TRBV19 and TRBJ2-1): DGGITQSPKYLFRKEGQNVTLSCEQNLNHDAMYWYRQDPGQGLRLIYYSQIVNDFQKGDIAEGYSVSREKKESFPLTVTSAQKNPTAFYLCASSTPNSREANEQFFGPGTRLTVL.

This chain links TRBV5-6 with TRBJ1-3, with D possibly TRBD1 on 6 matching bases. Germline CDR1 and CDR2: SGHDT and YYEEEE. The V end lost 1 base, the J end lost 0 bases, and 11 bases lay between the germline ends. The CDR3 has 16 residues. The CDR3 region has the DNA TGTGCCAGCAGCTTGTTCGGGACAACCTCTGGAAACACCATATATTTT. This gives the protein CASSLFGTTSGNTIYF.

The J gene is TRBJ2-6, the V gene TRBV9, with 13 bases fitting TRBD2. Per germline, CDR1 SGDLS and CDR2 YYNGEE. Trimming removed 4 bases from V and 1 base from J; junction bases left unmatched: 5. CDR3 size: 18 residues. CDR3 in DNA: TGTGCCAGCAGCACCGGACTAGCGGGAGAGTCTGGGGCCAACGTCCTGACTTTC. Residues: CASSTGLAGESGANVLTF.

This rearrangement joins TRBV27 to TRBJ2-3; D gene ambiguous. Germline V gene data show CDR1 as MNHEY and CDR2 as SMNVEV (reference sequence). Trimming shortened V by 2 bases and J by 0 bases, and 12 bases separated the two germline ends. The CDR3 loop spans 16 amino acids. DNA of the CDR3: TGTGCCAGCAGTTTAGTCGCTATCTCTAGCACAGATACGCAGTATTTT. Translated: CASSLVAISSTDTQYF.

This rearrangement joins TRBV6-1 to TRBJ1-5; 10 positions agree with TRBD1. The germline V gene has CDR1 MNHNS and CDR2 SASEGT. The CDR3 is made up of 14 amino acids. Germline trimming cut 5 bases from V and 7 bases from J; bases unmatched to any gene: 5. The CDR3 reads CASSLRTGGQPQHF. As DNA, the CDR3 is TGTGCCAGCAGTCTTAGGACAGGGGGGCAGCCCCAGCATTTT.

The CDR3 DNA sequence: TGTGCCAGCAGCTTCCTCCGGACTAGCGGGAGAAGGACAGATACGCAGTATTTT. Translation gives CASSFLRTSGRRTDTQYF. The rearrangement uses TRBV7-9 and TRBJ2-3; 13 bases match TRBD2. Germline loops: CDR1 SEHNR, CDR2 FQNEAQ (reference sequence). This CDR3 spans 18 amino acids. Trimming removed 3 bases from V and 3 bases from J; junction bases left unmatched: 9.

The V call is TRBV7-9, the J call TRBJ1-1; 7 nucleotides line up with TRBD1. Germline values: CDR1 SEHNR, CDR2 FQNEAQ (reference sequence). The CDR3 sequence is 16 residues long. Trimming removed 2 bases from V and 0 bases from J; junction bases left unmatched: 6. This CDR3 reads CASSLRAGGMNTEAFF. CDR3 nucleotide sequence: TGTGCCAGCAGCTTAAGGGCAGGGGGGATGAACACTGAAGCTTTCTTT. The full variable domain, in which reference TRBV7-9 and TRBJ1-1 provide the parts outside the CDR3, is DTGVSQNPRHKITKRGQNVTFRCDPISEHNRLYWYRQTLGQGPEFLTYFQNEAQLEKSRLLSDRFSAERPKGSFSTLEIQRTEQGDSAMYLCASSLRAGGMNTEAFFGQGTRLTVV.

J is TRBJ2-1 and V is TRBV27; 8 bases fit TRBD1. The CDR3 consists of 15 residues. CDR1 and CDR2 from the germline V gene are MNHEY and SMNVEV (reference sequence). V lost 6 bases, J lost 3 bases, and 7 bases stayed unmatched. The CDR3 protein is CASRLQDRDYNEQFF. Written as DNA, the CDR3 is TGTGCCAGCAGACTACAGGACAGGGACTACAATGAGCAGTTCTTC.

This clone came up once. This chain uses TRBV19 with TRBJ2-6; D perhaps matches TRBD1 (5 bases). The ends were cut back, 3 bases at V and 0 bases at J, with 15 bases in the middle. CDR3 length: 18 amino acids. Germline CDR1 is LNHDA and CDR2 is SQIVND (reference sequence). The CDR3 DNA reads TGTGCCAGTAGTATTGGATCCCAGGGTAACTCTGGGGCCAACGTCCTGACTTTC. Protein sequence: CASSIGSQGNSGANVLTF. The entire variable domain, with the rest obtained from reference TRBV19 and TRBJ2-6, is as follows: DGGITQSPKYLFRKEGQNVTLSCEQNLNHDAMYWYRQDPGQGLRLIYYSQIVNDFQKGDIAEGYSVSREKKESFPLTVTSAQKNPTAFYLCASSIGSQGNSGANVLTFGAGSRLTVL.

The J gene is TRBJ1-1, the V gene TRBV4-3; tentatively, D is TRBD1 (5 bases). The V end was cut by 0 bases, the J end by 1 base, with 9 bases between. CDR1 LGHNA and CDR2 YSLEER come from the germline V gene. The CDR3 sequence is 15 residues long. CDR3 coding DNA: TGCGCCAGCAGCCAAGATGGACATCCGAACACTGAAGCTTTCTTT. This translates into CASSQDGHPNTEAFF.

This clone was observed once. The rearrangement joins TRBV7-3 to TRBJ2-1, with 14 bases fitting TRBD2. The germline V gene encodes CDR1 SGHTA and CDR2 FQGTGA. The CDR3 extends over 16 amino acids. The V segment lost 3 bases and the J segment 7 bases; nucleotides outside the gene matches: 5. This chain's CDR3 is CASSLTSGRAWNEQFF. CDR3 nucleotide sequence: TGTGCCAGCAGCTTGACTAGCGGGAGGGCCTGGAATGAGCAGTTCTTC.

The V gene is TRBV6-1, the J gene TRBJ2-2; weak D call: TRBD1 (6 bases). This CDR3 has 14 amino acids. Trimming took 2 bases from V and 6 from J, leaving 10 bases between them. Germline V gives CDR1 MNHNS, CDR2 SASEGT. Here the CDR3 DNA reads TGTGCCAGCAGTGAACCAGGGGCGGCCGGGGAGCTGTTTTTT. This encodes CASSEPGAAGELFF.

This rearrangement joins TRBV7-2 to TRBJ2-1, with 8 nucleotides matching TRBD2. The CDR3 is made up of 15 amino acids. Germline CDR1 SGHTA, CDR2 FQGNSA. Trimming at V came to 5 bases and at J to 4 bases, leaving 7 bases not matched to a gene. CDR3 DNA sequence: TGTGCCAGCAGCCCACTAGCGGTCAGATACAATGAGCAGTTCTTC. This translates into CASSPLAVRYNEQFF.

The chain combines TRBV6-5 with TRBJ2-5; 7 nucleotides align to TRBD2. Germline V lookup: CDR1 MNHEY, CDR2 SVGAGI. CDR3 length: 11 residues. V lost 9 bases and J lost 4; bases outside the gene matches: 2. The CDR3 nucleotides are TGTGCCAGGGGAGGGTTAGAGACCCAGTACTTC. This translates into CARGGLETQYF.

This chain links TRBV7-9 with TRBJ1-5; D remains unclear. The V end lost 1 base, the J end lost 4 bases, and 14 bases lay between the germline ends. The CDR3 has 16 amino acids. Germline V CDR1 and CDR2: SEHNR, FQNEAQ (reference sequence). The CDR3 protein is CASSLVYSWENQPQHF. The CDR3, as DNA: TGTGCCAGCAGCTTAGTATACAGTTGGGAGAATCAGCCCCAGCATTTT.

This clone turned up a few times. The CDR3 sequence: CASSKRGEKLFF. For the CDR3, the DNA is TGTGCCAGCAGCAAACGGGGTGAAAAACTGTTTTTT. The chain couples TRBV21-1 to TRBJ1-4. TRBV21-1 is flagged as a pseudogene. CDR3 length: 12 amino acids.